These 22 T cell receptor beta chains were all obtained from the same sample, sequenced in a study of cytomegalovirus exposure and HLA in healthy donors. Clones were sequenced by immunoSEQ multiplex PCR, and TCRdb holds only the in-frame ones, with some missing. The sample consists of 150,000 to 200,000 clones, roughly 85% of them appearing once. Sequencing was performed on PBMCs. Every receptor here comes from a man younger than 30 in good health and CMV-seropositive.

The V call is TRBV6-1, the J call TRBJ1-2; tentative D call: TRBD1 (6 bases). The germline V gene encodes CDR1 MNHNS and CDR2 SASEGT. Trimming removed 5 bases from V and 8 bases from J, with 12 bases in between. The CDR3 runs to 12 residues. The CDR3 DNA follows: TGTGCCAGCAGTAACTACAGGGACGGCTACACCTTC. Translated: CASSNYRDGYTF.

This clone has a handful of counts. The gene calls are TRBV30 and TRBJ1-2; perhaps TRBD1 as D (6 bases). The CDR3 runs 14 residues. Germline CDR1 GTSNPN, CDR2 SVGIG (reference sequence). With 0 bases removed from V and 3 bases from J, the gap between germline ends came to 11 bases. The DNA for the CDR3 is TGTGCCTGGAGTGTCGCCAGGGGACACTATGGCTACACCTTC. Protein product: CAWSVARGHYGYTF.

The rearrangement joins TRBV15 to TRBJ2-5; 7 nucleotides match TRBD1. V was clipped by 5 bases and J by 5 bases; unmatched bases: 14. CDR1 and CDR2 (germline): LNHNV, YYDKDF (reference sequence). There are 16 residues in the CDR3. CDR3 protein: CATSPGVQGVQETQYF. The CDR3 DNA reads TGTGCCACCAGCCCAGGGGTCCAGGGGGTTCAGGAGACCCAGTACTTC.

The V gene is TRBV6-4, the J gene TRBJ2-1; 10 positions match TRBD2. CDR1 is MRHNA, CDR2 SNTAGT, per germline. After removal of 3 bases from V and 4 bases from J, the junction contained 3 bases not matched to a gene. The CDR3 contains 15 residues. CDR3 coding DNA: TGTGCCAGCAGTGAGAGGACTAGCGGATACAATGAGCAGTTCTTC. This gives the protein CASSERTSGYNEQFF.

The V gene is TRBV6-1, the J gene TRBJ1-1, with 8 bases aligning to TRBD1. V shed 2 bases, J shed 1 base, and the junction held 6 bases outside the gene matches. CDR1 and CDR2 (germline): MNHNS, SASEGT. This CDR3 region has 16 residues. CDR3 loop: CASSEPFGTGNTEAFF. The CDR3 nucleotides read TGTGCCAGCAGTGAACCTTTTGGGACAGGGAACACTGAAGCTTTCTTT.

The CDR3 nucleotides are TGCGCCAGCAGCTTTACGACAGGGACGAGCGAGACCCAGTACTTC. Encoded protein: CASSFTTGTSETQYF. The chain is built from TRBV5-1 and TRBJ2-5, with 7 bases matching TRBD1. Germline CDR1 reads SGHRS; CDR2 reads YFSETQ. V lost 2 bases and J lost 5; bases outside the gene matches: 9. There are 15 residues in the CDR3. The full variable domain, completed using reference TRBV5-1 and TRBJ2-5, is KAGVTQTPRYLIKTRGQQVTLSCSPISGHRSVSWYQQTPGQGLQFLFEYFSETQRNKGNFPGRFSGRQFSNSRSEMNVSTLELGDSALYLCASSFTTGTSETQYFGPGTRLLVL.

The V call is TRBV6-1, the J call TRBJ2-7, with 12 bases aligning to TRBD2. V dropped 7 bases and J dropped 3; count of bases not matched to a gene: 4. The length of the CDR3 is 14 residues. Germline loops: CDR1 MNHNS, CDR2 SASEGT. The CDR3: CASTSLAGGYEQYF. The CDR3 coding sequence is TGTGCCAGCACCTCACTAGCGGGAGGCTACGAGCAGTACTTC.

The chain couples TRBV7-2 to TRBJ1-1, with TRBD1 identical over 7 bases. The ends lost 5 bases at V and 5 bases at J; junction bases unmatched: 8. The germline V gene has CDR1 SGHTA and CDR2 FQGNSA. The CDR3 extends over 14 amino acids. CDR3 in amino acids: CASSLQGGGTEAFF. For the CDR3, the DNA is TGTGCCAGCAGCCTTCAGGGGGGAGGAACTGAAGCTTTCTTT.

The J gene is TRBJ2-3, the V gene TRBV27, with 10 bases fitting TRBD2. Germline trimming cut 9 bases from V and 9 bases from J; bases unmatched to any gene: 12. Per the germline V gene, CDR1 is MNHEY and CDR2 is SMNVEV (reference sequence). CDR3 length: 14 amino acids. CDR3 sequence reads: CASGPASGSETQYF. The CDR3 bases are TGTGCCAGTGGGCCGGCTAGCGGGAGCGAGACGCAGTATTTT.

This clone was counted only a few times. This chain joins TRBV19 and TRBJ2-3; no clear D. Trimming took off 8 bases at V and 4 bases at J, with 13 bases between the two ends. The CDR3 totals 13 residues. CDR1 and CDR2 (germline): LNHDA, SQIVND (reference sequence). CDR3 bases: TGTGCCAGTGGTGCAGGCTGGGCAGATACGCAGTATTTT. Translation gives CASGAGWADTQYF. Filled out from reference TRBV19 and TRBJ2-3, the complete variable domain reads DGGITQSPKYLFRKEGQNVTLSCEQNLNHDAMYWYRQDPGQGLRLIYYSQIVNDFQKGDIAEGYSVSREKKESFPLTVTSAQKNPTAFYLCASGAGWADTQYFGPGTRLTVL.

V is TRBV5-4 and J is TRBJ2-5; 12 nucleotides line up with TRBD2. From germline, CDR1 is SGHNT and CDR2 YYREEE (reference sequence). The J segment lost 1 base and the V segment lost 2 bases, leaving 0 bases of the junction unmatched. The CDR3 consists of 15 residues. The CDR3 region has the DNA TGTGCCAGCAGCTTACTAGCGGGGGGCCAAGAGACCCAGTACTTC. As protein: CASSLLAGGQETQYF.

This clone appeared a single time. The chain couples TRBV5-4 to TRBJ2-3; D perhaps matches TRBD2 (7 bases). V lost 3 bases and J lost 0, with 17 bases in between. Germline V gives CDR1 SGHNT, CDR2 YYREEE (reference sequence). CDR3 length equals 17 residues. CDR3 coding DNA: TGTGCCAGCAGCTGGGGGCTAGCGGACAAAAGCACAGATACGCAGTATTTT. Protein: CASSWGLADKSTDTQYF.

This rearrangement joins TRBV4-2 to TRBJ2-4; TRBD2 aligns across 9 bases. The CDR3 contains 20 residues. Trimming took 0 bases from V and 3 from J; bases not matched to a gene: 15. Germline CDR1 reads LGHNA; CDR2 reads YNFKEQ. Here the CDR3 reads CASSQEFSAGGPGVKNIQYF. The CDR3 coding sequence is TGTGCCAGCAGCCAAGAATTTTCGGCGGGAGGGCCCGGTGTCAAAAACATTCAGTACTTC.

DNA of the CDR3: TGTGCCACCAGCGGACGACAGGGGGCTTACACCGGGGAGCTGTTTTTT. Residues: CATSGRQGAYTGELFF. The chain links TRBV15 to TRBJ2-2; 10 positions agree with TRBD1. V was pared by 5 bases and J by 3 bases, with 6 bases of the junction left unmatched. The germline CDR1 and CDR2 sequences are LNHNV and YYDKDF (reference sequence). CDR3 length equals 16 residues. Full variable domain (rest looked up from reference TRBV15 and TRBJ2-2): DAMVIQNPRYQVTQFGKPVTLSCSQTLNHNVMYWYQQKSSQAPKLLFHYYDKDFNNEADTPDNFQSRRPNTSFCFLDIRSPGLGDTAMYLCATSGRQGAYTGELFFGEGSRLTVL.

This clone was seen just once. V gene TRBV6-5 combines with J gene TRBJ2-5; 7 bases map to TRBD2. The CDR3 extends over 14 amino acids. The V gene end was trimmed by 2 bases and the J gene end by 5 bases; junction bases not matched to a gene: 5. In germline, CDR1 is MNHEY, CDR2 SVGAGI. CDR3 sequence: CASSYGRGKETQYF. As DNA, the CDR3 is TGTGCCAGCAGTTACGGGCGGGGGAAGGAGACCCAGTACTTC.

CDR3 protein: CASIPQGVTEAFF. CDR3 coding DNA: TGTGCCAGCATCCCCCAAGGAGTTACTGAAGCTTTCTTT. The chain links TRBV6-5 to TRBJ1-1; D gene unclear. V was shortened by 7 bases and J by 5 bases, with 14 bases between the two germline ends. Germline CDR1 MNHEY, CDR2 SVGAGI. This CDR3 has 13 residues.

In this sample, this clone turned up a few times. CDR3 sequence reads: CASSQERGPPTETQYF. The DNA for the CDR3 is TGTGCCAGCAGCCAAGAGAGGGGGCCCCCCACCGAGACCCAGTACTTC. This chain connects TRBV14 to TRBJ2-5; 7 bases align to TRBD1. This CDR3 is built from 16 residues. V was clipped by 0 bases and J by 5 bases; unmatched bases: 9. CDR1 SGHDN and CDR2 FVKESK come from the germline V gene.

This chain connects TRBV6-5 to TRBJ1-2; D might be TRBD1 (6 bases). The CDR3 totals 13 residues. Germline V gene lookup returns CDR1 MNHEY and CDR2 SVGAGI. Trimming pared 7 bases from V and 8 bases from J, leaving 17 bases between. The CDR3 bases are TGTGCCAGCACCGACAGGCGGGGGGGCGGCTACACCTTC. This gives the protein CASTDRRGGGYTF.

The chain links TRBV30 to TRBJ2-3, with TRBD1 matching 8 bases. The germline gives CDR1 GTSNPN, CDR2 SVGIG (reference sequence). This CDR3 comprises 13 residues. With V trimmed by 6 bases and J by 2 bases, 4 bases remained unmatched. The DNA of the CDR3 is TGTGCCTGTCGACAGGGGTCCACAGATACGCAGTATTTT. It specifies CACRQGSTDTQYF.

DNA of the CDR3: TGCGCCAGCAGCTTGGACCGAGGGGGTCCCTACGAGCAGTACTTC. This encodes CASSLDRGGPYEQYF. The chain has TRBV5-1 and TRBJ2-7; the D gene is possibly TRBD1 (6 bases). The CDR3 extends over 15 amino acids. Germline V gene sequence: CDR1 SGHRS, CDR2 YFSETQ. Trimming pared 0 bases from V and 2 bases from J, leaving 12 bases between.

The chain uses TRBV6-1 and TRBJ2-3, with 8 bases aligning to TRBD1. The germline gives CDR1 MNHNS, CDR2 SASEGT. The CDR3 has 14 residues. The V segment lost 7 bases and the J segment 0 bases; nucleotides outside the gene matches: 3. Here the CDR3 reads CASTWTGSTDTQYF. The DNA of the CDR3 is TGTGCCAGCACCTGGACAGGGAGCACAGATACGCAGTATTTT.

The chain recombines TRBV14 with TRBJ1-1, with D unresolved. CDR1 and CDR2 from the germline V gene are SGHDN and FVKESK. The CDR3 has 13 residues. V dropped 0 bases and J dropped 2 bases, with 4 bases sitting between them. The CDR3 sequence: CASSQDLNTEAFF. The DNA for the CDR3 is TGTGCCAGCAGCCAAGATCTTAACACTGAAGCTTTCTTT.